This TCR beta chain was sequenced for a study of blood T cell repertoires in COVID-19. Study context: PBMCs, B-cell-depleted T cells, or T cells were the source of the cDNA or gDNA that made up the material.

Sequencing used immunoSEQ multiplex PCR; TCRdb keeps in-frame clones, though not all of them. The sample contains 250,000 or so clones, more than 75% of which appear only once. The TCR originated in a woman in her 70s with active or convalescent COVID-19. What was sequenced was peripheral blood.

In DNA form, the CDR3 reads TGTGCCAGCAGCTTAGGGACAGGCCCAAGCTCTGGAAACACCATATATTTT. Its translation is CASSLGTGPSSGNTIYF. The V call is TRBV7-9, the J call TRBJ1-3; 7 bases fit TRBD1. Germline loops: CDR1 SEHNR, CDR2 FQNEAQ (reference sequence). J lost 0 bases, V lost 1 base, and 6 bases had no gene match. This CDR3 has 17 amino acids.